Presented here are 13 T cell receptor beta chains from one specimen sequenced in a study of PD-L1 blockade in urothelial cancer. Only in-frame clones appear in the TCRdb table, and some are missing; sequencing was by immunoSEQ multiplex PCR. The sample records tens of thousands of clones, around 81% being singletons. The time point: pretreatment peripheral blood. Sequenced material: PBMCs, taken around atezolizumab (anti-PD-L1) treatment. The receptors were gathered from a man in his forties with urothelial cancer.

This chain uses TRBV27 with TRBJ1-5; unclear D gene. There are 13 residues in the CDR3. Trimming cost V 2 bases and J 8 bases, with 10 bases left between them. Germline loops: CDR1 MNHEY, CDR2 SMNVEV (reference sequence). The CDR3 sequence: CASSLRFREPQHF. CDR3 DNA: TGTGCCAGCAGTTTACGCTTCCGGGAGCCCCAGCATTTT.

The CDR3 DNA reads TGCGCCAGCAGTGACCGACTAAGACCCCGGGGTAGCTCCTACAATGAGCAGTTCTTC. Translation: CASSDRLRPRGSSYNEQFF. This rearrangement joins TRBV10-1 to TRBJ2-1; tentatively, D is TRBD2 (5 bases). The germline CDR1 and CDR2 sequences are WNHNN and SYGVQD (reference sequence). This CDR3 comprises 19 residues. Trimming cost V 3 bases and J 0 bases, with 21 bases left between them.

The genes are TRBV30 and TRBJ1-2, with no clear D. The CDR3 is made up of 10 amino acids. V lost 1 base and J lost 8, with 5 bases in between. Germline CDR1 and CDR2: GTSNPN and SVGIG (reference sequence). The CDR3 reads CAWSEEGYTF. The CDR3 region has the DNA TGTGCCTGGAGTGAGGAGGGCTACACCTTC.

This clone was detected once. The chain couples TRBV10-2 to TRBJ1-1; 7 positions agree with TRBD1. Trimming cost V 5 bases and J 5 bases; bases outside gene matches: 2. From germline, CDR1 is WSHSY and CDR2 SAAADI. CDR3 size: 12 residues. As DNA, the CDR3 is TGCGCCAGCAGTTTGACAGGGACTGAAGCTTTCTTT. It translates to CASSLTGTEAFF.

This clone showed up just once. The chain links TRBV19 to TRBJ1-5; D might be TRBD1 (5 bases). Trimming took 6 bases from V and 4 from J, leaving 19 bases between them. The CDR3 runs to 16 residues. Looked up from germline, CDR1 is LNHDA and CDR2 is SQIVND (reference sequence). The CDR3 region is CASSQPQVLNNQPQHF. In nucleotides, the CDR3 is TGTGCCAGTAGCCAACCACAGGTCCTTAATAATCAGCCCCAGCATTTT.

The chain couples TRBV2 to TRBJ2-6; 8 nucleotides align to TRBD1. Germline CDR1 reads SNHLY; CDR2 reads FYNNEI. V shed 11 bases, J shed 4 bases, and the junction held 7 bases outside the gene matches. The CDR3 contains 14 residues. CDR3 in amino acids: CAVQGAVGANVLTF. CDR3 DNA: TGTGCCGTTCAGGGGGCGGTAGGGGCCAACGTCCTGACTTTC.

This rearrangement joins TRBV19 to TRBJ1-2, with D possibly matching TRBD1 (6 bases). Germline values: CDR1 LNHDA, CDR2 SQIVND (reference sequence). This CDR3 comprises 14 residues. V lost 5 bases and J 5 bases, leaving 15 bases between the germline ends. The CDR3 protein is CASSVREGEYGYTF. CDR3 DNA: TGTGCCAGTAGTGTGAGGGAGGGGGAATATGGCTACACCTTC.

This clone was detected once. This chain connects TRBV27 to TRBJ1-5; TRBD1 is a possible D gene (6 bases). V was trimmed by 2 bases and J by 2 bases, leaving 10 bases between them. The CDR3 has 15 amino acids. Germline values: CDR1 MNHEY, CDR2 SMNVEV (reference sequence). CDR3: CASSLREGGNQPQHF. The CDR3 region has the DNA TGTGCCAGCAGTTTAAGGGAGGGGGGCAATCAGCCCCAGCATTTT.

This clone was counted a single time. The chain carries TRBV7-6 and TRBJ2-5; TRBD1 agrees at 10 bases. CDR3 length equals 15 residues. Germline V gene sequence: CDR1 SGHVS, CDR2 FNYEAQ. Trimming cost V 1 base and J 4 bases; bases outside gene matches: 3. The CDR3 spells CASSLVDRGRETQYF. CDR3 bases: TGTGCCAGCAGCTTAGTGGACAGGGGGAGAGAGACCCAGTACTTC.

The CDR3 coding sequence is TGTGCCAGCAGCTCAGGGTTGGGCACTGAAGCTTTCTTT. This encodes CASSSGLGTEAFF. The chain links TRBV7-3 to TRBJ1-1; a possible D gene is TRBD1 (5 bases). The CDR3 spans 13 residues. CDR1 is SGHTA and CDR2 is FQGTGA in the germline V gene. V was clipped by 4 bases and J by 4 bases, with 10 bases between them.

The chain's CDR3 is CASSFGQGIPDTQYF. The CDR3 region has the DNA TGTGCCAGCAGCTTCGGACAGGGGATACCAGATACGCAGTATTTT. The rearrangement links TRBV7-9 to TRBJ2-3, with 9 bases identical to TRBD1. Germline assignment: CDR1 SEHNR and CDR2 FQNEAQ (reference sequence). V dropped 3 bases and J dropped 4; count of bases not matched to a gene: 5. CDR3 length equals 15 residues.

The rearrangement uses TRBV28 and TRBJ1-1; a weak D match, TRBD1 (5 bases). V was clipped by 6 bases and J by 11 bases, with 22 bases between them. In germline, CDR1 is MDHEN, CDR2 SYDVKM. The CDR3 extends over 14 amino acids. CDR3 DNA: TGTGCCAGCAGCCCTCACCTAGGGGTGGTCGGCGCTTTCTTT. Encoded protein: CASSPHLGVVGAFF.

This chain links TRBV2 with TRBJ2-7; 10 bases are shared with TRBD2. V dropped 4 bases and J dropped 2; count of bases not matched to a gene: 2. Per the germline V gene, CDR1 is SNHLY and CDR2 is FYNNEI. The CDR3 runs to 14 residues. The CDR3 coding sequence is TGTGCCAGCAGTGGTCTAGCGGGAGCCTACGAGCAGTACTTC. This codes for CASSGLAGAYEQYF. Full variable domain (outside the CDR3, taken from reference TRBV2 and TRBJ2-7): EPEVTQTPSHQVTQMGQEVILRCVPISNHLYFYWYRQILGQKVEFLVSFYNNEISEKSEIFDDQFSVERPDGSNFTLKIRSTKLEDSAMYFCASSGLAGAYEQYFGPGTRLTVT.